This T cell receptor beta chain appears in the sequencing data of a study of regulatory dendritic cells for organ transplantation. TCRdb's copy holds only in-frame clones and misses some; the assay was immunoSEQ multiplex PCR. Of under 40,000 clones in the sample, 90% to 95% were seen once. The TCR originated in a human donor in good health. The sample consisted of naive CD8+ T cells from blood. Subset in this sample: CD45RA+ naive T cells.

The CDR3 nucleotides read TGTGCCAGCAGTTTCAGACTCGGCCAAGAGACCCAGTACTTC. It is translated as CASSFRLGQETQYF. The chain carries TRBV28 and TRBJ2-5, with no clear D. V was trimmed by 3 bases and J by 1 base, leaving 9 bases between them. Germline CDR1 MDHEN, CDR2 SYDVKM. The CDR3 is 14 residues long.